This is a list of T cell receptor beta chains from one sample in a study of cytomegalovirus exposure and HLA in healthy donors. Produced via immunoSEQ multiplex PCR; TCRdb's table is partial and in-frame only. Here the sample spans fewer than 250,000 clones, approximately 80% being singletons. Sequencing was carried out using PBMCs. The receptors come from a girl aged 10 to 17 in good health and CMV-seronegative. CDR3s include the opening cysteine and the closing phenylalanine or tryptophan. The D gene is left open where the match is weak. Clone size, where shown, is once, few, many, or a class for clones that have expanded.

clone_size: -
d_call: -
v_call: TRBV5-1
j_call: TRBJ2-7
cdr3_nt: TGCGCCAGCAGCTTGAAGGTTCGGGGGGCGGACGAGCAGTACTTC
cdr3_aa: CASSLKVRGADEQYF

clone_size: -
d_call: TRBD1
v_call: TRBV10-1
j_call: TRBJ2-1
cdr3_nt: TGCGCCAGCAGTGATCCGACAGGGGTATTCAATGAGCAGTTCTTC
cdr3_aa: CASSDPTGVFNEQFF

clone_size: -
d_call: TRBD1
v_call: TRBV30
j_call: TRBJ1-3
cdr3_nt: TGTGCCTGGAGTGCAGGGGGAACTGGAAACACCATATATTTT
cdr3_aa: CAWSAGGTGNTIYF

clone_size: -
d_call: -
v_call: TRBV6-5
j_call: TRBJ1-3
cdr3_nt: TGTGCCAGCAGCCTGGGGGGGATCTCTGGAAACACCATATATTTT
cdr3_aa: CASSLGGISGNTIYF

clone_size: -
d_call: TRBD2
v_call: TRBV5-4
j_call: TRBJ2-2
cdr3_nt: TGTGCCAGCAGCTTGGTTCTAGCGGGGACCGGGGAGCTGTTTTTT
cdr3_aa: CASSLVLAGTGELFF

clone_size: -
d_call: TRBD2
v_call: TRBV10-3
j_call: TRBJ2-5
cdr3_nt: TGTGCCATCAGTGAGTCTCTAGCGGAGCAAGAGACCCAGTACTTC
cdr3_aa: CAISESLAEQETQYF

clone_size: -
d_call: TRBD2
v_call: TRBV7-3
j_call: TRBJ2-3
cdr3_nt: TGTGCCAGCAGCTCACCTAGCGGGAAGGGGTCGGGTACGCAGTATTTT
cdr3_aa: CASSSPSGKGSGTQYF

clone_size: -
d_call: -
v_call: TRBV11-3
j_call: TRBJ1-6
cdr3_nt: TGTGCCAGCAGCTTAACCCCAGATAATTCACCCCTCCACTTT
cdr3_aa: CASSLTPDNSPLHF

clone_size: -
d_call: TRBD1
v_call: TRBV6-5
j_call: TRBJ2-7
cdr3_nt: TGTGCCAGCAGTTACGCAGGGGGTCCTACCTACGAGCAGTACTTC
cdr3_aa: CASSYAGGPTYEQYF

clone_size: once
d_call: TRBD2
v_call: TRBV7-2
j_call: TRBJ2-7
cdr3_nt: TGTGCCAGCAGCCACCCGGGAGGCTACGAGCAGTACTTC
cdr3_aa: CASSHPGGYEQYF

clone_size: -
d_call: -
v_call: TRBV19
j_call: TRBJ1-2
cdr3_nt: TGTGCCAGTAGTACCGGAGGATCTAACTATGGCTACACCTTC
cdr3_aa: CASSTGGSNYGYTF

clone_size: -
d_call: -
v_call: TRBV9
j_call: TRBJ1-3
cdr3_nt: TGTGCCAGCAGCGTAGCTATTCATAACTCTGGAAACACCATATATTTT
cdr3_aa: CASSVAIHNSGNTIYF

clone_size: -
d_call: -
v_call: TRBV7-2
j_call: TRBJ2-5
cdr3_nt: TGTGCCAGCAGCTTTCGACAGGCTCAAGAGACCCAGTACTTC
cdr3_aa: CASSFRQAQETQYF

clone_size: -
d_call: -
v_call: TRBV6-5
j_call: TRBJ1-2
cdr3_nt: TGTGCCAGCCGCAGGGGCTCTCTCTATGGCTACACCTTC
cdr3_aa: CASRRGSLYGYTF

clone_size: -
d_call: TRBD2
v_call: TRBV28
j_call: TRBJ2-1
cdr3_nt: TGTGCCAGCATAAGCGGGGATCCGGAATACAATGAGCAGTTCTTC
cdr3_aa: CASISGDPEYNEQFF

clone_size: -
d_call: -
v_call: TRBV27
j_call: TRBJ1-5
cdr3_nt: TGTGCCAGCAGTCCAGGAGGTGGCAATCAGCCCCAGCATTTT
cdr3_aa: CASSPGGGNQPQHF

clone_size: few
d_call: TRBD1
v_call: TRBV4-3
j_call: TRBJ1-2
cdr3_nt: TGCGCCAGCAGCCCCCGGGGACAGAACTATGGCTACACCTTC
cdr3_aa: CASSPRGQNYGYTF

clone_size: -
d_call: TRBD2
v_call: TRBV7-3
j_call: TRBJ2-3
cdr3_nt: TGTGCCAGCAGCCTTGCCCCGGGGGGGCCCACAGATACGCAGTATTTT
cdr3_aa: CASSLAPGGPTDTQYF

clone_size: -
d_call: -
v_call: TRBV6-6
j_call: TRBJ2-3
cdr3_nt: TGTGCCAGCAGTCTACAGGGAGGGGGGAATACGCAGTATTTT
cdr3_aa: CASSLQGGGNTQYF

clone_size: -
d_call: -
v_call: TRBV12-5
j_call: TRBJ2-1
cdr3_nt: TGTGCTAGTGGTTTGGGGGGCCATGGCCATGAGCAGTTCTTC
cdr3_aa: CASGLGGHGHEQFF

clone_size: few
d_call: TRBD1
v_call: TRBV7-8
j_call: TRBJ1-1
cdr3_nt: TGTGCCAGCAGCCCCCGACCGGGACAGGAGAACACTGAAGCTTTCTTT
cdr3_aa: CASSPRPGQENTEAFF

clone_size: -
d_call: -
v_call: TRBV6-1
j_call: TRBJ2-7
cdr3_nt: TGTGCCAGCGCGGCGACTACGAGCTCCTACGAGCAGTACTTC
cdr3_aa: CASAATTSSYEQYF

clone_size: -
d_call: TRBD1
v_call: TRBV19
j_call: TRBJ1-1
cdr3_nt: TGTGCCAGTAGTCACAGGGGGCAAGGCACTGAAGCTTTCTTT
cdr3_aa: CASSHRGQGTEAFF

clone_size: -
d_call: -
v_call: TRBV2
j_call: TRBJ1-4
cdr3_nt: TGTGCCAGCAGTGTGGGTTTGGCGGGAACTAATGAAAAACTGTTTTTT
cdr3_aa: CASSVGLAGTNEKLFF

clone_size: -
d_call: TRBD2
v_call: TRBV2
j_call: TRBJ2-2
cdr3_nt: TGTGCCAGCCTCGGGGGGGACACATACACCGGGGAGCTGTTTTTT
cdr3_aa: CASLGGDTYTGELFF

clone_size: -
d_call: TRBD1
v_call: TRBV5-6
j_call: TRBJ2-3
cdr3_nt: TGTGCCAGCCACGCTGTTGACAGGGGGGGCACAGATACGCAGTATTTT
cdr3_aa: CASHAVDRGGTDTQYF

clone_size: -
d_call: -
v_call: TRBV28
j_call: TRBJ2-7
cdr3_nt: TGTGCCAGCAGTTCCCCCAGTGGGCAGGGAAAGTACGAGCAGTACTTC
cdr3_aa: CASSSPSGQGKYEQYF

clone_size: once
d_call: TRBD2
v_call: TRBV28
j_call: TRBJ2-5
cdr3_nt: TGTGCCAGCATGGATAGCGGGGCTCTACAAGAGACCCAGTACTTC
cdr3_aa: CASMDSGALQETQYF

clone_size: -
d_call: -
v_call: TRBV6-5
j_call: TRBJ1-2
cdr3_nt: TGTGCCAGCAGTTACTCGCTGAGCTATGGCTACACCTTC
cdr3_aa: CASSYSLSYGYTF

clone_size: -
d_call: -
v_call: TRBV10-3
j_call: TRBJ2-1
cdr3_nt: TGTGCCATCAGTGTGTCTAGTTCTATAAAAAATGAGCAGTTCTTC
cdr3_aa: CAISVSSSIKNEQFF

clone_size: once
d_call: TRBD1
v_call: TRBV4-2
j_call: TRBJ1-2
cdr3_nt: TGTGCCAGCAGCCAAGAGCCCCGGGACAGGGGGACTGATGGCTACACCTTC
cdr3_aa: CASSQEPRDRGTDGYTF

clone_size: -
d_call: TRBD2
v_call: TRBV29-1
j_call: TRBJ2-7
cdr3_nt: TGCAGCGCTCGGCTAGCGGGGCGTTCCTACGAGCAGTACTTC
cdr3_aa: CSARLAGRSYEQYF

clone_size: -
d_call: -
v_call: TRBV6-1
j_call: TRBJ1-1
cdr3_nt: TGTGCCAGCAAAGCGATCCTGAACACTGAAGCTTTCTTT
cdr3_aa: CASKAILNTEAFF